This T cell receptor beta chain was obtained from a study of T cells after posttransplantation cyclophosphamide. On the day of bone marrow donation, the related graft donor provided peripheral blood. General study findings and limits: After PTCy, TRB diversity resembled that of CNI/methotrexate controls. Later post-transplant blood repertoires were often dominated by donor CD8+ memory clones. TRB overlap between skin or GI tissue T cells and blood was limited.

The CDR3 spans 15 residues. Trimming removed 4 bases at V and 2 bases at J, with 13 bases between. Germline V gene data show CDR1 as SNHLY and CDR2 as FYNNEI. Profiled with immunoSEQ multiplex PCR; TCRdb holds only in-frame clones, not every one. The repertoire consists of about 39,000 clones, none detected only once. This clone occurred many times. The antigen remains unidentified. This rearrangement joins TRBV2 to TRBJ2-3; weak D call: TRBD2 (5 bases). Sequencing was carried out using PBMCs. The receptor's source is a woman aged 45-60 years in good health and a related stem cell transplant donor. The CDR3 is CASSVRGSFTDTQYF. Written as DNA, the CDR3 is TGTGCCAGCAGTGTAAGAGGGAGCTTCACAGATACGCAGTATTTT.